The clone carrying this T cell receptor beta chain was observed a few times. Its antigen is currently unknown. The data stem from a study of T cell repertoires in cytomegalovirus infection. Study-level background: HLA-B-restricted CMV epitopes that are well studied were used alongside recently identified HLA-C-restricted ones. It was the public TCR beta signatures that indicated both CMV infection and matching HLA type. The study's findings and limits: Clonotypes of TCR beta that were HLA-C-restricted and CMV-specific dominated the ex vivo response. The cumulative frequency of public TCR beta families identified carriers of CMV plus the relevant HLA.

From the reads, TCRdb called clonotypes with MiXCR, one entry per CDR3 protein. The sample lists 450,000 to 650,000 distinct CDR3 sequences, around two fifths seen once, with more than 40% in the top ten. Germline loops: CDR1 MNHEY, CDR2 SMNVEV (reference sequence). The CDR3 is 16 residues long. The V and J ends lost 8 bases and 0 bases, in that order; junction bases with no gene match: 10. The receptor was isolated from a human donor in good health (CMV status not recorded). Some clones in this sample may be carry-over from other donors' samples. This chain uses TRBV27 with TRBJ1-3; the match to TRBD1 covers 7 bases. The specimen comprised cultured PBMCs, sampled from culture after CMV antigen stimulation. CDR3 loop: CASGTRQGVSGNTIYF. Here the CDR3 DNA reads TGTGCCAGCGGGACCCGACAGGGAGTCTCTGGAAACACCATATATTTT.